This T cell receptor (delta chain) derives from a study of gamma-delta chains in newborns, infants, children. On the study more broadly: Polyclonal expansion of innate γδ T cells after birth follows microbial exposure.

This clone was picked up a small number of times. TCRdb made new clone calls on the reads using CATT. The sample lists roughly 5,000 delta-chain clones, roughly 2.6% occurring once. The CDR3 extends over 18 amino acids. Germline V gene data show CDR1 as GEAIGNYY and CDR2 as EKD. Trimming removed 0 bases at V and 0 bases at J, with 11 bases between. The sample taken for sequencing was blood. The origin of this receptor is a child who was a newborn, infant or young child, either healthy, febrile or measles-vaccinated (not recorded which). The chain has TRDV2 and TRDJ3; possible D gene TRDD3, 6 bases. In DNA form, the CDR3 reads TGTGCCTGTGACACCGTGGGGGTAAACTCCTGGGACACCCGACAGATGTTTTTC. Encoded protein: CACDTVGVNSWDTRQMFF.